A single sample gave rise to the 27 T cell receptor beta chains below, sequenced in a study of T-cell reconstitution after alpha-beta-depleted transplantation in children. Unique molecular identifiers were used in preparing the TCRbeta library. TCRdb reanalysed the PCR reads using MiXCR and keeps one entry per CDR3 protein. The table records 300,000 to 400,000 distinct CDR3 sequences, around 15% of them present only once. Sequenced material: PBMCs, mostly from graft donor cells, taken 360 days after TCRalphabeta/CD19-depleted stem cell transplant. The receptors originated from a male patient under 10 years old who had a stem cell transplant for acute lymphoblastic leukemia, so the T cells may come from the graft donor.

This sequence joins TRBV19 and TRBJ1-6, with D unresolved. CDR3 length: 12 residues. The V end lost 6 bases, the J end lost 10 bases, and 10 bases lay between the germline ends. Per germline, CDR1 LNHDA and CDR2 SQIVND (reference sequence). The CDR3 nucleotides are TGTGCCAGTAGCCCGGGGAAATCACCCCTCCACTTT. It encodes CASSPGKSPLHF.

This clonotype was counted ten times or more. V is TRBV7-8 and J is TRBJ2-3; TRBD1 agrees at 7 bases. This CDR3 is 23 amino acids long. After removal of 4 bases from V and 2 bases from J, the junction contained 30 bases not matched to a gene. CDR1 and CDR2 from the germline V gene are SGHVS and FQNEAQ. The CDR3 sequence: CASSYIRGRLPGQLPWFTDTQYF. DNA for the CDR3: TGTGCCAGCAGCTACATTAGAGGGCGACTCCCGGGACAGCTACCCTGGTTCACAGATACGCAGTATTTT.

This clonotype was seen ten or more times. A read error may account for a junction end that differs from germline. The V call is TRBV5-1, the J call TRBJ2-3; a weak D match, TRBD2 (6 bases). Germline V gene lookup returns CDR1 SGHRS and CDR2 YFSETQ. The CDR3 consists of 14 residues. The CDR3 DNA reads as TGTGCCAGCAGTTTGGCGGGAATTACAGATACGCAGTATTTT. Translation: CASSLAGITDTQYF. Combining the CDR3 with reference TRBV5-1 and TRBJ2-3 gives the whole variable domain KAGVTQTPRYLIKTRGQQVTLSCSPISGHRSVSWYQQTPGQGLQFLFEYFSETQRNKGNFPGRFSGRQFSNSRSEMNVSTLELGDSALYLCASSLAGITDTQYFGPGTRLTVL.

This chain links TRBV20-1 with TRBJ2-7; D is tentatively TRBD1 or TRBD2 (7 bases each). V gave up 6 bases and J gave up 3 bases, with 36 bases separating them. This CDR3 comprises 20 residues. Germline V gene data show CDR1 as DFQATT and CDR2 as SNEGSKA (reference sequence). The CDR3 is CSAHRGDGVGLEFPFYEQYF. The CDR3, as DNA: TGCAGTGCGCACAGGGGAGACGGAGTAGGACTAGAGTTCCCCTTCTACGAGCAGTACTTC.

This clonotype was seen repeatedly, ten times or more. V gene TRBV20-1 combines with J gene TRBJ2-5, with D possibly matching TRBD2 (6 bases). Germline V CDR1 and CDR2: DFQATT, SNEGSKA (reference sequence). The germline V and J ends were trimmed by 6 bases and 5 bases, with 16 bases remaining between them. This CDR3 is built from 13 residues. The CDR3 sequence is CSATGLAGETQYF. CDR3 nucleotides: TGCAGTGCAACCGGGTTGGCGGGGGAGACCCAGTACTTC.

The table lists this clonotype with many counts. The CDR3 region has the DNA TGCAGTGCTCACCGACTCATTAGCACAGATACGCAGTATTTT. Protein: CSAHRLISTDTQYF. The chain combines TRBV20-1 with TRBJ2-3; D remains unclear. The CDR3 sequence is 14 residues long. Deletions cut 5 bases from V and 0 bases from J, with 12 bases between. CDR1 is DFQATT and CDR2 is SNEGSKA in the germline V gene (reference sequence).

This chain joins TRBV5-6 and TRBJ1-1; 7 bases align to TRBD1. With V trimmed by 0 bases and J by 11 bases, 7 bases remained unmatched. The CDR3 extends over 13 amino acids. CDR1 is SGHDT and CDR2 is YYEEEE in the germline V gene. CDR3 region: CASSLGDSPGAFF. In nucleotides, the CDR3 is TGTGCCAGCAGCTTGGGGGACAGTCCTGGGGCTTTCTTT.

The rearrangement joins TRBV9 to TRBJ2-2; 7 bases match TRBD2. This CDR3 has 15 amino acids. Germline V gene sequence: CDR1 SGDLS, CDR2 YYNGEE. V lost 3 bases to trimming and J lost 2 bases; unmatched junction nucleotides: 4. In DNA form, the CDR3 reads TGTGCCAGCAGCGCTAGACTAGCAAACACCGGGGAGCTGTTTTTT. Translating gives CASSARLANTGELFF.

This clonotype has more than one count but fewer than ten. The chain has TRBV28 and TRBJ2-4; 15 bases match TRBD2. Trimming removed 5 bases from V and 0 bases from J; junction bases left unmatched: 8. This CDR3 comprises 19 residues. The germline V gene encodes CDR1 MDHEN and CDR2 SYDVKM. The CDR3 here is CASSRPGLAGGLAKNIQYF. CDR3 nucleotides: TGTGCCAGCAGTCGCCCGGGACTAGCGGGAGGTTTAGCCAAAAACATTCAGTACTTC.

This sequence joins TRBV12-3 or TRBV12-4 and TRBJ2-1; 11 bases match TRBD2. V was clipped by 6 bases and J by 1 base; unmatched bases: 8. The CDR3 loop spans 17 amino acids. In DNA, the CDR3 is TGTGCCAGCAGGAAACTAGCGGGAGACCTTTCCTACAATGAGCAGTTCTTC. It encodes CASRKLAGDLSYNEQFF.

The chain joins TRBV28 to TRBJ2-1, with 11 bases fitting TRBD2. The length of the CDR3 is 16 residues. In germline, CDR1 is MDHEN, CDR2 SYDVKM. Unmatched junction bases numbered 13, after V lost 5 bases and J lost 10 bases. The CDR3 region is CASSTILLAGVGEQFF. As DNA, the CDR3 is TGTGCCAGCAGTACCATCCTACTAGCGGGAGTAGGAGAGCAGTTCTTC.

The CDR3 loop reads CASSLPTLNEQFF. The CDR3 DNA follows: TGTGCCAGCAGCTTACCTACCTTAAATGAGCAGTTCTTC. The chain carries TRBV7-3 and TRBJ2-1; D remains ambiguous. Germline lookup yields CDR1 SGHTA and CDR2 FQGTGA. CDR3 length equals 13 residues. The V and J ends lost 2 bases and 7 bases respectively, with 9 bases between them.

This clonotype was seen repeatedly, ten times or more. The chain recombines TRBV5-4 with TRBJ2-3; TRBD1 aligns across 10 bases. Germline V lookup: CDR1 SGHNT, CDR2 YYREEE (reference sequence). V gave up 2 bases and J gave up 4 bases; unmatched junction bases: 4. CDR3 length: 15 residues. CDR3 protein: CASSLEGQGSDTQYF. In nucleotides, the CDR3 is TGTGCCAGCAGCTTAGAGGGACAGGGGTCAGATACGCAGTATTTT.

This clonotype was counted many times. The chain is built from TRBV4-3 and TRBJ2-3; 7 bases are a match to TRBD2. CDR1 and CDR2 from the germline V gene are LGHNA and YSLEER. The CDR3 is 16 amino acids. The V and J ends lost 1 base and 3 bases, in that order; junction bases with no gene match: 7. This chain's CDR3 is CASSQGGGRVTDTQYF. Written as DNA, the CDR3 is TGCGCCAGCAGCCAAGGAGGCGGGAGAGTGACAGATACGCAGTATTTT.

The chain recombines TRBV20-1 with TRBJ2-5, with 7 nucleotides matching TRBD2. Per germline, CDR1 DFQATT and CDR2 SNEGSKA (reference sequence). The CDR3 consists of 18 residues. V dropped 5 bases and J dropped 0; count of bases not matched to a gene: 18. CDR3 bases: TGCAGTGCTTCCCAGACCAGGACTAGTGGGTTGTACCAAGAGACCCAGTACTTC. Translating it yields CSASQTRTSGLYQETQYF.

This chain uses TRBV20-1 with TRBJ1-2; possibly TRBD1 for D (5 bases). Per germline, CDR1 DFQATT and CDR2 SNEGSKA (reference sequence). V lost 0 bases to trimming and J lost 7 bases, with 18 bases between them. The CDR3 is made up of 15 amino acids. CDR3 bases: TGCAGTGCTAGAGATTCCCAGACAGTAGGCGGTGGCTACACCTTC. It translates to CSARDSQTVGGGYTF.

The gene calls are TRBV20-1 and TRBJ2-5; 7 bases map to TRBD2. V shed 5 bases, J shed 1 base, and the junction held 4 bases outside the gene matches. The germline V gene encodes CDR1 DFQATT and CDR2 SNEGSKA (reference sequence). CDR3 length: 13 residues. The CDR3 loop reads CSAQLASQETQYF. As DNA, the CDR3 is TGCAGTGCTCAACTAGCGAGCCAAGAGACCCAGTACTTC.

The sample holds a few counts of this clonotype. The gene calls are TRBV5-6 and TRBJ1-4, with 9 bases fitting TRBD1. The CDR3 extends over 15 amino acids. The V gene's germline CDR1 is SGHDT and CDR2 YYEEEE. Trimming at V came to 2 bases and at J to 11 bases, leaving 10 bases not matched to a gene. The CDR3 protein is CASSLSGQGTDKLFF. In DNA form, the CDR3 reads TGTGCCAGCAGCTTATCAGGACAGGGGACTGATAAACTGTTTTTT.

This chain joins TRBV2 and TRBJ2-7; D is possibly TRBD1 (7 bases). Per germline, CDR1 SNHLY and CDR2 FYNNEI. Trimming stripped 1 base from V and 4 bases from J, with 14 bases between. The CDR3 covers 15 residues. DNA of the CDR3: TGTGCCAGCAGTGAAGGTTTTGCAGGGGGGTACGAGCAGTACTTC. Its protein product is CASSEGFAGGYEQYF.

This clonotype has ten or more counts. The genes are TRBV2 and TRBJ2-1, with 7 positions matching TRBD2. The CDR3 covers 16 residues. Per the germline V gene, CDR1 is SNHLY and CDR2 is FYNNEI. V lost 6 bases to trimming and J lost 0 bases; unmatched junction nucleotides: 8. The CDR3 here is CASRLLSGTSYNEQFF. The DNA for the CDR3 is TGTGCCAGCAGACTTTTGAGCGGGACCTCCTACAATGAGCAGTTCTTC.

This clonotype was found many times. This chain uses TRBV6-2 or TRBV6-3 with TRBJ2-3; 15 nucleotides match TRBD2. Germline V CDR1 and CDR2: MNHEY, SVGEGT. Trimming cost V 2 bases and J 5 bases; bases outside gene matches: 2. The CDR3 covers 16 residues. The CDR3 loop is CASSYRGLAGGDTQYF. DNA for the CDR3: TGTGCCAGCAGTTACCGGGGACTAGCGGGAGGAGATACGCAGTATTTT.

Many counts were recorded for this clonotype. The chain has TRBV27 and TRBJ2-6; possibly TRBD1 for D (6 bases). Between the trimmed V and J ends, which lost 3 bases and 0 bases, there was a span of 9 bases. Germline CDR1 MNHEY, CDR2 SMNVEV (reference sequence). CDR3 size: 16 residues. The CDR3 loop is CASSFRTASGANVLTF. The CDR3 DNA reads TGTGCCAGCAGTTTTAGGACAGCCTCTGGGGCCAACGTCCTGACTTTC.

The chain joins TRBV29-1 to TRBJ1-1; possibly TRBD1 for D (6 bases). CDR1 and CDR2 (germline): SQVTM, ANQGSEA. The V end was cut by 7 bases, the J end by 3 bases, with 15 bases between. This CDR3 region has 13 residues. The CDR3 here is CSALQGWDTEAFF. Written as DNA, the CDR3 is TGCAGCGCCTTACAGGGTTGGGACACTGAAGCTTTCTTT.

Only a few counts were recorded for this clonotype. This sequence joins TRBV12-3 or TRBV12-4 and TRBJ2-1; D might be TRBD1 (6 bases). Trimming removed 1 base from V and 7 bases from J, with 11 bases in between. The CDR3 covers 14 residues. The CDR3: CASSLGHRENEQFF. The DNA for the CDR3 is TGTGCCAGCAGTTTAGGCCACAGGGAGAATGAGCAGTTCTTC.

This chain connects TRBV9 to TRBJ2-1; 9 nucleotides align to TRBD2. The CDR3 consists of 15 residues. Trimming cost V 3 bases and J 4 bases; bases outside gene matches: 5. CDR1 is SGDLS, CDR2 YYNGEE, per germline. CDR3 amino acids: CASSGRTSDYNEQFF. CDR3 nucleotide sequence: TGTGCCAGCAGCGGAAGGACTAGCGATTACAATGAGCAGTTCTTC.

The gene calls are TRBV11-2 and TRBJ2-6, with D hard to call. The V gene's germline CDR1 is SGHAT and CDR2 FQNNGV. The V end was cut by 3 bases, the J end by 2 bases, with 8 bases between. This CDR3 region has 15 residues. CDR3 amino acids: CASSFPGTGANVLTF. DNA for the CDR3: TGTGCCAGCAGCTTTCCCGGTACTGGGGCCAACGTCCTGACTTTC. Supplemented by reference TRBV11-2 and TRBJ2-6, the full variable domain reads EAGVAQSPRYKIIEKRQSVAFWCNPISGHATLYWYQQILGQGPKLLIQFQNNGVVDDSQLPKDRFSAERLKGVDSTLKIQPAKLEDSAVYLCASSFPGTGANVLTFGAGSRLTVL.

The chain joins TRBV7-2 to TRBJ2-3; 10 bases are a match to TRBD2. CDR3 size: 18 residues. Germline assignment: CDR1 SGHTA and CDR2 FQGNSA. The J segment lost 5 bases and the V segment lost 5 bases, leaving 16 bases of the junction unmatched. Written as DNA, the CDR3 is TGTGCCAGCAGCCTCGCCGGCCTTCTAGCGGGAGAAGTAGATACGCAGTATTTT. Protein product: CASSLAGLLAGEVDTQYF. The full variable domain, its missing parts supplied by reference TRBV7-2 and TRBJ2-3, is GAGVSQSPSNKVTEKGKDVELRCDPISGHTALYWYRQSLGQGLEFLIYFQGNSAPDKSGLPSDRFSAERTGGSVSTLTIQRTQQEDSAVYLCASSLAGLLAGEVDTQYFGPGTRLTVL.